The text below deals with one T cell receptor (beta chain). No antigen is known for it. This specimen comes from a study of T cell responses to AZD1222 COVID-19 vaccine. This table comes from immunoSEQ multiplex PCR, and its TCRdb copy is limited to in-frame clones, with some not included. The sample records about 110,000 clones, 88% being singletons. General study findings and limits: The study reported that nearly half of spike-specific TCRs target unmutated variant regions.

V dropped 6 bases and J dropped 0 bases, with 9 bases sitting between them. Per germline, CDR1 MNHEY and CDR2 SMNVEV (reference sequence). The CDR3 has 13 residues. The V and J genes are TRBV27 and TRBJ2-7; perhaps TRBD1 as D (5 bases). The sequencing used peripheral blood, collected on day 0 of AZD1222 vaccination. This TCR was sampled from an adult in good health. The CDR3 DNA sequence: TGTGCCAGCAGCATGACAGACTCCTACGAGCAGTACTTC. Its protein product is CASSMTDSYEQYF.